The clone carrying this TCR beta chain was recorded at least ten times. The antigen is undetermined. These data belong to a study of tumor-infiltrating lymphocytes in primary liver carcinoma. Study in general: The study included patients who were men and women aged 30 to 69 years.

Study conclusions and caveats: The top-250-clone fraction was significantly higher in tumors than in blood (p = 0.039). There was no comparison of CD4+ and CD8+ repertoires, as samples were bulk unsorted.

cDNA specific to TCR beta was made from roughly 500 ng of total RNA, with a constant-region primer employed for priming. For TCR beta, libraries were produced by three nested multiplex PCR rounds using slightly modified ARM-PCR. TCRdb analysed the multiplex PCR reads with MiXCR anew, one entry per CDR3 protein. The sample contains some 190,000 distinct CDR3 sequences, around 60% of which appear only once. The blood RNA (from unsorted whole blood) was obtained, and germline DNA was also extracted. Sequencing was done on a sample of peripheral blood. This TCR was recovered from a man in his forties with primary liver carcinoma and hepatitis B virus infection.

CDR3 sequence reads: CSVDGTWTDTQYF. CDR3 coding DNA: TGCAGCGTTGACGGGACCTGGACAGATACGCAGTATTTT. The chain joins TRBV29-1 to TRBJ2-3; D could derive from TRBD1 or TRBD2 (5 bases each). V was shortened by 3 bases and J by 3 bases, with 10 bases between the two germline ends. The CDR3 loop spans 13 amino acids. Germline CDR1 SQVTM, CDR2 ANQGSEA.